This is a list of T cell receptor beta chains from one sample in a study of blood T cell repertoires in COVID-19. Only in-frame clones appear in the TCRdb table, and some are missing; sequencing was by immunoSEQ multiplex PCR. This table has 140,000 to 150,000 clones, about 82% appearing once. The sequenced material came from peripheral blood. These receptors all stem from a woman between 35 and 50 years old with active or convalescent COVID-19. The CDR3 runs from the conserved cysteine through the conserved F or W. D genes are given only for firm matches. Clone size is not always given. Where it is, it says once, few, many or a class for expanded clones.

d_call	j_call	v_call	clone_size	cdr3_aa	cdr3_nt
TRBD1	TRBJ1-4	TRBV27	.	CASSLDRADEKLFF	TGTGCCAGCAGTCTGGACAGGGCGGATGAAAAACTGTTTTTT
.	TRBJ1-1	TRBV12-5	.	CASGFYRQGWAEAFF	TGTGCTAGTGGTTTCTACCGGCAGGGGTGGGCTGAAGCTTTCTTT
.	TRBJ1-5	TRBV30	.	CARSSGDGQPQHF	TGTGCCCGATCCTCAGGGGACGGACAGCCCCAGCATTTT
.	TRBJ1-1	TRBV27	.	CASSLFSSGWNTEAFF	TGTGCCAGCAGTTTATTTAGCAGCGGGTGGAACACTGAAGCTTTCTTT
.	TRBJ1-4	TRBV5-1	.	CASSLAGSTTNEKLFF	TGCGCCAGCAGCTTGGCCGGGTCCACAACTAATGAAAAACTGTTTTTT
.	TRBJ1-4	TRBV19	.	CASIGGGTGEKLFF	TGTGCCAGTATTGGCGGGGGAACTGGTGAAAAACTGTTTTTT
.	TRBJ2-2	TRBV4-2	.	CASSQVRWGEDTGELFF	TGTGCCAGCAGCCAAGTAAGATGGGGGGAGGACACCGGGGAGCTGTTTTTT
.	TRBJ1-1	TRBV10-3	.	CAISVGGNTEAFF	TGTGCCATCAGTGTCGGCGGAAACACTGAAGCTTTCTTT
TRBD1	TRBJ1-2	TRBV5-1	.	CASSAGQGLRYGYTF	TGCGCCAGCAGCGCTGGACAGGGCCTTCGCTATGGCTACACCTTC
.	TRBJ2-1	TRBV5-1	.	CASSSQGSSYNEQFF	TGCGCCAGCAGCTCACAGGGTAGCTCCTACAATGAGCAGTTCTTC
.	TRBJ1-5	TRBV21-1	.	CASSKGSVSNQPQHF	TGTGCCAGCAGCAAAGGTTCAGTTAGCAATCAGCCCCAGCATTTT
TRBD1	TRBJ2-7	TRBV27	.	CASRDTGAMSATEQYF	TGTGCCAGCAGGGACACAGGGGCGATGTCGGCCACCGAGCAGTACTTC
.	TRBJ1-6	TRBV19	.	CASSEQGGDNSPLHF	TGTGCCAGTAGTGAACAGGGTGGCGATAATTCACCCCTCCACTTT
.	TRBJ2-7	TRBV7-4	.	CASSPEEQYF	TGTGCCAGCAGCCCCGAGGAGCAGTACTTC
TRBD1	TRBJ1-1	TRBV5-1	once	CASSEGQPNTEAFF	TGCGCCAGCAGCGAGGGACAGCCGAACACTGAAGCTTTCTTT
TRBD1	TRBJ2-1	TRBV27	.	CASRGQAAGPYNEQFF	TGTGCCAGCAGAGGACAGGCTGCTGGTCCCTACAATGAGCAGTTCTTC
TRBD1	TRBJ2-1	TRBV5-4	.	CASSPGLRTGAVEQFF	TGTGCCAGCAGCCCCGGTCTCAGGACAGGGGCTGTTGAGCAGTTCTTC
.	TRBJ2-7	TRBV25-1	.	CASSDQSGLSSGEQYF	TGTGCCAGCAGTGACCAGAGCGGGCTCTCTTCGGGCGAGCAGTACTTC